The 4 T cell receptor beta chains listed next were all sequenced from one sample in a study of cytomegalovirus exposure and HLA in healthy donors (dated by TCRdb to about 2017). The library was prepared using the immunoSEQ multiplex PCR assay. For the multiplex PCR, a mixture combining 60 forward primers for TCR Vbeta segments and 13 reverse primers for TCR Jbeta segments was used. Sourced from immuneACCESS, this table was stored by TCRdb with only in-frame sequences that have V and J called. A share of the clones is absent; for the studies checked, an unresolved V gene accounts for under half, and the remainder has no known explanation. The sample table holds approximately 91,000 clones, of which about 89% were seen once. Together, the top ten hold approximately 9.2% of the sample. The sequencing input was PBMCs. The receptors stem from a man aged 25-40 years in good health and CMV-seropositive.

The chain combines TRBV6-4 with TRBJ2-2, with 7 bases identical to TRBD2. This CDR3 is 20 amino acids long. V gave up 4 bases and J gave up 2 bases; unmatched junction bases: 19. CDR1 and CDR2 from the germline V gene are MRHNA and SNTAGT. The CDR3 is CASSGLREASGNYNTGELFF. The CDR3 bases are TGTGCCAGCAGTGGGTTGCGTGAGGCTAGCGGCAACTACAACACCGGGGAGCTGTTTTTT.

The chain recombines TRBV6-1 with TRBJ1-2; D is unclear. V lost 1 base to trimming and J lost 4 bases, with 10 bases between them. The CDR3 is 14 residues long. The germline gives CDR1 MNHNS, CDR2 SASEGT. This CDR3 reads CASSEVRVGYGYTF. CDR3 nucleotide sequence: TGTGCCAGCAGTGAAGTGAGGGTCGGCTATGGCTACACCTTC.

The count of this clone is one. The genes are TRBV11-2 and TRBJ1-1; 8 positions match TRBD1. J lost 1 base, V lost 0 bases, and 10 bases had no gene match. Germline V gene data show CDR1 as SGHAT and CDR2 as FQNNGV. This CDR3 comprises 18 residues. The CDR3 region has the DNA TGTGCCAGCAGCTTAGAGTCTGGGACAGGATTTTGGAACACTGAAGCTTTCTTT. Amino acid sequence: CASSLESGTGFWNTEAFF. Full variable domain (rest looked up from reference TRBV11-2 and TRBJ1-1): EAGVAQSPRYKIIEKRQSVAFWCNPISGHATLYWYQQILGQGPKLLIQFQNNGVVDDSQLPKDRFSAERLKGVDSTLKIQPAKLEDSAVYLCASSLESGTGFWNTEAFFGQGTRLTVV.

This clone was detected only once. The chain links TRBV9 to TRBJ2-2, with 10 nucleotides matching TRBD2. Germline CDR1 is SGDLS and CDR2 is YYNGEE. The length of the CDR3 is 18 residues. V shed 4 bases, J shed 3 bases, and the junction held 12 bases outside the gene matches. This CDR3 reads CASSTTGTSAWDTGELFF. For the CDR3, the DNA is TGTGCCAGCAGCACGACTGGGACTAGCGCTTGGGACACCGGGGAGCTGTTTTTT.